This T cell receptor beta chain is from a study of blood T cells in healthy people across ages. Regarding the study as a whole: The authors considered diversity estimates from one million T cells to be underestimates. Diversity of TCR beta per million T cells declined in a roughly linear way with age. Aged donors had fewer naive CD4+ cells and lower diversity than long-lived donors.

Remarks on this clonotype: The antigen is not known.

PCR was performed a second time for about 6 to 12 cycles using a sample-barcoded 5' primer and a J-beta primer mix. Carrying 12 random nucleotides, a template-switch adaptor labeled each individual cDNA molecule. Using its own MiXCR run on the 5' RACE reads, TCRdb lists one record per CDR3 protein. The sample lists about 1.8 million distinct CDR3 sequences; roughly 50% were seen once. The V gene lost 2 bases and the J gene lost 6 bases, with 15 bases spanning the gap. The length of the CDR3 is 15 residues. The germline CDR1 and CDR2 sequences are SGHRS and YFSETQ. The clonotype comes from a middle-aged woman in good health. Sequenced: blood. The V and J genes are TRBV5-1 and TRBJ2-1; no reliable D call. CDR3: CASSFRATPSNEQFF. The CDR3 DNA is TGCGCCAGCAGCTTTAGGGCGACGCCAAGCAATGAGCAGTTCTTC.